The source of this T cell receptor (beta chain) is a study of spatial heterogeneity in lung cancer (dated by TCRdb to between 2018 and 2020). Study-wide context: Beta-chain transcripts were consistently detected in greater numbers than alpha-chain transcripts, which likely reflects a higher abundance of beta-chain transcripts. In tumor regions, TCR transcript counts showed a strong correlation with a T cell transcriptional module score derived from matched bulk RNA-seq. In the raw uncorrected reads, each unique combination of TCR and UMI appeared on average more than ten times. TCR alpha and beta repertoires were quantitatively compared across multiple tumor regions, matched nontumor lung and blood in non-small cell lung cancer. The study linked features of the TCR repertoire to counts of nonsynonymous mutations, which were determined by whole-exome sequencing of tumor tissue. At surgery, both alpha and beta chains were TCR-sequenced in under 250 tumor regions, approximately 64 matched nontumor lung samples and around 50 PBMC samples. Overall study outcomes, separate from this receptor: Additional single-cell paired TCR alpha and beta sequencing was considered necessary to confirm, at a functional level, the hypothesis that regional TCRs recognize regional mutations. The count of ubiquitous expanded TCRs correlated with the count of ubiquitous nonsynonymous mutations, and the count of regional expanded TCRs correlated with the count of regional nonsynonymous mutations. TCR-seq coverage of tumor T cells was estimated to be only approximately 7% for alpha chains and about 12% for beta chains. The tumor nonsynonymous mutation count correlated with the number of expanded alpha and beta TCRs within the tumor.

The library came from 5' RACE. The sequencer was a NextSeq 500. In the TCR library protocol, a unique molecular identifier was attached to each TCR cDNA molecule so that PCR and sequencing errors could be corrected. Regarding the original processing steps: TCR identification, UMI-based error correction and CDR3 extraction were performed with Decombinator tools. TCRs above a frequency of 2 per 1,000, corresponding to the top 1% of the tumor frequency distribution, were defined as expanded. Expanded tumor TCRs were classed as regional if statistically deemed absent (corrected P<0.05) from at least one tumor region, otherwise ubiquitous. Renyi diversity was calculated using the R vegan package after each repertoire was subsampled 100 times to 5,000 TCRs. CDR3 similarity networks were built from amino acid triplet string-kernel similarity, with CDR3s being connected when pairwise similarity was above 0.82. TCRdb cleaned the public reads at Q25 with fastp, built clones with MiXCR and kept in-frame beta chains. Duplicate CDR3 protein sequences are folded into a single record with the most common DNA and genes. The V and J calls, along with clone size, are taken from TCRdb and not from the paper's own processing. This sample is represented by 4,000 or so distinct CDR3 sequences; around a tenth of them were singletons. Clones ranked in the top ten supply 28% of the sample.

What this sample's time point label stands for: sample taken at primary tumor resection. Samples were obtained from approximately 76 patients with early-stage, untreated non-small cell lung cancer from the lung TRACERx cohort. Without any cell sorting, TCR sequencing was performed on whole RNA extracted either from tumor and nontumor lung tissue or from cryopreserved PBMC samples. A patient was chosen for TCR sequencing only when enough RNA was available from at least two tumor regions. Before selection, tumor and adjacent nontumor lung specimens were reviewed by a lung pathologist. This clonotype was seen repeatedly, ten times or more. The clone's antigen remains unknown. Per-base qualities were not stored, and no clone one base away is much larger. Source: lung tumor tissue, taken at surgery. The source is a male donor with early-stage non-small cell lung cancer.

The base sequence is TGTGCCAGCAGTCTTCTAGCGGGAGGGGCAGATACGCAGTATTTT. The translation is CASSLLAGGADTQYF. The rearrangement joined TRBV6-5 to TRBJ2-3; 12 bases in between match TRBD2. The germline V gene gives CDR1 as MNHEY and CDR2 as SVGAGI. The CDR3 contains 15 residues, cysteine and phenylalanine counted. Only the CDR3 portion is preserved as DNA: 45 bases, with reading frame beginning at the first base. V ends up 5 bases short and J 4 bases short, with an unmatched junction base count of 4.